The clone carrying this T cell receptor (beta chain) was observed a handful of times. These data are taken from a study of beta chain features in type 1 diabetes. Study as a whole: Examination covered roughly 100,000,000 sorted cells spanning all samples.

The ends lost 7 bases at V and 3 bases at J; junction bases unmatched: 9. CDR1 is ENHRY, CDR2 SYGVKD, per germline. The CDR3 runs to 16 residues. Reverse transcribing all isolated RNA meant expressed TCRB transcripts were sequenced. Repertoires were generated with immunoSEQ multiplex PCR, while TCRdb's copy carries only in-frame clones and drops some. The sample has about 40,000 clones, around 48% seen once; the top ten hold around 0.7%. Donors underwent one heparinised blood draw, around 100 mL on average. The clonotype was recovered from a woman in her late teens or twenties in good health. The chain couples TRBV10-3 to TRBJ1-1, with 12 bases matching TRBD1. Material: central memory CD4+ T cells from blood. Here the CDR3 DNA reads TGTGCCATCACCTCCGGGACAGGGGGCGGGTACACTGAAGCTTTCTTT. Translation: CAITSGTGGGYTEAFF.